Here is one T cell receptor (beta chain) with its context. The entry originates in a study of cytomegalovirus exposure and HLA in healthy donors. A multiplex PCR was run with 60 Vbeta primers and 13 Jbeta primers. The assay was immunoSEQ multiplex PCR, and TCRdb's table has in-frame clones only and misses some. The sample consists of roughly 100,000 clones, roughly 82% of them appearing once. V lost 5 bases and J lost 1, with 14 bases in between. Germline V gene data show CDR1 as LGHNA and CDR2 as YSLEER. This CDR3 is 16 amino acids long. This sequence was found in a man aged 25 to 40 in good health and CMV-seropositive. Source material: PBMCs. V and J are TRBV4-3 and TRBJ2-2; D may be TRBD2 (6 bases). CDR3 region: CASSTDGGWNTGELFF. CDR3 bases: TGCGCCAGCAGCACCGATGGAGGGTGGAACACCGGGGAGCTGTTTTTT.